The 2 T cell receptor beta chains presented below share a single source sample, sequenced in a study of cytomegalovirus exposure and HLA in healthy donors. PCR involved 60 Vbeta and 13 Jbeta primers. Only in-frame clones appear in the TCRdb table, and some are missing; sequencing was by immunoSEQ multiplex PCR. The sample data list some 110,000 clones. The material sequenced was PBMCs. All receptors derive from a man younger than 30 in good health and CMV-seronegative.

The chain uses TRBV27 and TRBJ2-1; 10 bases match TRBD2. V lost 5 bases to trimming and J lost 9 bases; unmatched junction nucleotides: 4. CDR1 is MNHEY and CDR2 is SMNVEV in the germline V gene (reference sequence). CDR3 length: 13 amino acids. The CDR3 protein is CASSSGGAGEQFF. The CDR3, as DNA: TGTGCCAGCAGTAGCGGGGGGGCGGGTGAGCAGTTCTTC.

J is TRBJ2-3 and V is TRBV7-2; weak D call: TRBD1 (5 bases). The CDR3 extends over 13 amino acids. V was trimmed by 1 base and J by 4 bases, leaving 6 bases between them. The V gene's germline CDR1 is SGHTA and CDR2 FQGNSA. CDR3 DNA: TGTGCCAGCAGCTTAGTAGGGGCAGATACGCAGTATTTT. Protein sequence: CASSLVGADTQYF.